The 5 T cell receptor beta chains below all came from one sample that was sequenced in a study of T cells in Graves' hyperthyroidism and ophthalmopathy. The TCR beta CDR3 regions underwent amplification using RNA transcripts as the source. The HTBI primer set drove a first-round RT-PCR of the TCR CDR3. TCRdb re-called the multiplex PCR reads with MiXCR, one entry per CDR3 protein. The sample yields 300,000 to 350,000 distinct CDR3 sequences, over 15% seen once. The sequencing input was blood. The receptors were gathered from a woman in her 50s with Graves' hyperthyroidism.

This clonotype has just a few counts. DNA of the CDR3: TGTGCCAGCAGTTTTGGACCGGACACTGAGCAGTTCTTC. It yields the protein CASSFGPDTEQFF. The chain employs TRBV12-3 or TRBV12-4 and TRBJ2-1; D possibly corresponds to TRBD1 (5 bases). The CDR3 length is 13 residues. V was pared by 3 bases and J by 9 bases, with 12 bases between.

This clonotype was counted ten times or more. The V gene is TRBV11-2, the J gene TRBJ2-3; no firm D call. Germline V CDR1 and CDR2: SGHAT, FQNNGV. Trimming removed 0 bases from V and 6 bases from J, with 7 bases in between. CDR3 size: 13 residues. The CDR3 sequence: CASSLDGWDTQYF. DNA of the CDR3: TGTGCCAGCAGCTTAGATGGTTGGGATACGCAGTATTTT.

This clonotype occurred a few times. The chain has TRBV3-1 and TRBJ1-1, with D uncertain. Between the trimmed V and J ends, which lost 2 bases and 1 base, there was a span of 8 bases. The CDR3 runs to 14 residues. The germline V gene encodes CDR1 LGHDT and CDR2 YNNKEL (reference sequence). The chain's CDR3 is CASSQRDTNTEAFF. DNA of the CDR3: TGTGCCAGCAGCCAAAGGGATACGAACACTGAAGCTTTCTTT.

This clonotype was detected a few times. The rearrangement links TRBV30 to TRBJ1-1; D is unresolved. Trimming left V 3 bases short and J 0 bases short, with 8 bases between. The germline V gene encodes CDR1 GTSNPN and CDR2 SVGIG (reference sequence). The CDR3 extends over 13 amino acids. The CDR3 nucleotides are TGTGCCTGGAGCGCCAATTTGAACACTGAAGCTTTCTTT. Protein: CAWSANLNTEAFF. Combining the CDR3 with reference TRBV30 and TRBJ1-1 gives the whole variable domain SQTIHQWPATLVQPVGSPLSLECTVEGTSNPNLYWYRQAAGRGLQLLFYSVGIGQISSEVPQNLSASRPQDRQFILSSKKLLLSDSGFYLCAWSANLNTEAFFGQGTRLTVV.

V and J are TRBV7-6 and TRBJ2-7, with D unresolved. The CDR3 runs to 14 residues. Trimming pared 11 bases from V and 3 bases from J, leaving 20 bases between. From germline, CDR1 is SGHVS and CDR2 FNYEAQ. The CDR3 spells CAATICRAIYEQYF. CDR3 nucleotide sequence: TGTGCCGCCACTATTTGCAGAGCTATCTACGAGCAGTACTTC. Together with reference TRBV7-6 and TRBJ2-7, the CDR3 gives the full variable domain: GAGVSQSPRYKVTKRGQDVALRCDPISGHVSLYWYRQALGQGPEFLTYFNYEAQQDKSGLPNDRFSAERPEGSISTLTIQRTEQRDSAMYRCAATICRAIYEQYFGPGTRLTVT.